Sequencing of this T cell receptor (beta chain) was carried out in a study of blood T cells in healthy people across ages. The use of a sample-barcoded 5' primer and a J-beta primer mix characterized a second PCR of roughly 6 to 11 cycles. MiXCR, run by TCRdb on the 5' RACE reads, gives a single entry per CDR3 protein. The data show some 1.5 million distinct CDR3 sequences, roughly 27% seen once. The CDR3 spans 17 residues. V lost 1 base, J lost 11 bases, and 18 bases stayed unmatched. Per the germline V gene, CDR1 is LGHNT and CDR2 is FRNRAP. Material: blood. This clonotype was sampled from a woman aged 25 to 45 in good health. This rearrangement joins TRBV12-5 to TRBJ2-5; 8 nucleotides match TRBD1. The CDR3 here is CASGLASSGTGYNEQYF. As DNA, the CDR3 is TGTGCTAGTGGTTTGGCCTCCTCCGGGACAGGCTACAATGAGCAGTACTTC. Supplemented by reference TRBV12-5 and TRBJ2-5, the full variable domain reads DARVTQTPRHKVTEMGQEVTMRCQPILGHNTVFWYRQTMMQGLELLAYFRNRAPLDDSGMPKDRFSAEMPDATLATLKIQPSEPRDSAVYFCASGLASSGTGYNEQYFGPGTRLLVL.